These 2 T cell receptor beta chains came from one sample sequenced in a study of cytomegalovirus exposure and HLA in healthy donors. It was with 60 Vbeta and 13 Jbeta primers that the PCR ran. Only in-frame clones appear in the TCRdb table, and some are missing; sequencing was by immunoSEQ multiplex PCR. The table includes 150,000 to 200,000 clones, over 75% detected once. The sample was PBMCs. The receptors shown here come from a woman aged 45-65 years in good health and CMV-seronegative.

CDR3: CASSLLATRETQYF. The CDR3 nucleotides read TGTGCCAGCAGCTTACTAGCGACCAGGGAGACCCAGTACTTC. This chain uses TRBV7-2 with TRBJ2-5; TRBD2 is a possible D gene (6 bases). The germline gives CDR1 SGHTA, CDR2 FQGNSA. This CDR3 spans 14 amino acids. V shed 2 bases and J shed 5 bases, with 12 bases lying between them.

This chain links TRBV4-1 with TRBJ2-7, with TRBD2 identical over 8 bases. Germline assignment: CDR1 MGHRA and CDR2 YSYEKL. J was trimmed by 6 bases and V by 4 bases; bases with no gene match: 14. This CDR3 is built from 16 residues. The CDR3 DNA sequence: TGCGCCAGCAGCCCAGTAGGTCGGGAAGGGACTAGCGAGCAGTACTTC. Encoded protein: CASSPVGREGTSEQYF.